The rows below give T cell receptor beta chains drawn from one sample of a study of shared clonotypes between healthy human individuals. Some clones are missing from TCRdb's copy, which holds only in-frame ones; the method was immunoSEQ multiplex PCR. The sample lists about 2.4 million clones, roughly 93% seen once, with 0.36% in the top ten. Sample: naive CD4+ T cells from PBMCs. The source is a man in his late teens or twenties in good health. Some clones in this sample may be carry-over from other donors' samples. The CDR3 runs from the conserved cysteine through the conserved F or W. D genes are given only for firm matches. Size is stated for part of the rows, as once, few or many counts, or as a class when the clone is expanded.

abundance,d_gene,v_gene,j_gene,CDR3aa,CDR3nt
NA,TRBD2,TRBV7-2,TRBJ2-2,CASSRTRLSGELFF,TGTGCCAGCAGCCGGACTAGATTATCCGGGGAGCTGTTTTTT
NA,NA,TRBV28,TRBJ2-7,CASSPRMSSYEQYF,TGTGCCAGCAGTCCTCGGATGAGCTCCTACGAGCAGTACTTC
NA,NA,TRBV14,TRBJ2-1,CASTKSGPYNEQFF,TGTGCCAGCACAAAGTCCGGGCCCTACAATGAGCAGTTCTTC
NA,TRBD1,TRBV19,TRBJ2-1,CASTEGTGARNEQFF,TGTGCCAGTACAGAAGGGACAGGGGCGAGGAATGAGCAGTTCTTC
once,TRBD2,TRBV7-9,TRBJ2-1,CASSPPTSGGPGEQFF,TGTGCCAGCAGCCCCCCGACTAGCGGAGGCCCCGGTGAGCAGTTCTTC
NA,NA,TRBV5-6,TRBJ1-5,CASSLGRRAQPQHF,TGTGCCAGCAGCTTGGGCAGGCGGGCGCAGCCCCAGCATTTT
once,NA,TRBV5-1,TRBJ1-1,CASSLSTDTEAFF,TGCGCCAGCAGCCTCTCGACAGACACTGAAGCTTTCTTT
NA,TRBD2,TRBV18,TRBJ2-1,CASSPAGVSYNEQFF,TGTGCCAGCTCACCCGCGGGGGTCTCCTACAATGAGCAGTTCTTC
NA,NA,TRBV11-1,TRBJ2-2,CASSLRAGIGNTGELFF,TGTGCCAGCAGCTTGCGGGCAGGGATCGGGAACACCGGGGAGCTGTTTTTT
NA,NA,TRBV5-6,TRBJ1-6,CASSLAGGGNSPLHF,TGTGCCAGCAGCTTGGCTGGGGGGGGTAATTCACCCCTCCACTTT
NA,NA,TRBV7-3,TRBJ2-7,CASSLFLAQSSYEQYF,TGTGCCAGCAGCTTATTCTTAGCGCAAAGCTCCTACGAGCAGTACTTC
NA,NA,TRBV6-6,TRBJ1-1,CASTDLGPNTEAFF,TGTGCCAGCACGGACCTCGGGCCGAACACTGAAGCTTTCTTT
NA,TRBD1,TRBV7-9,TRBJ2-3,CASSRDRVSTDTQYF,TGTGCCAGCAGCCGCGACAGGGTCAGCACAGATACGCAGTATTTT
few,TRBD1,TRBV10-2,TRBJ2-7,CASSEGTGGLHEQYF,TGCGCCAGCAGTGAGGGTACAGGGGGTCTGCACGAGCAGTACTTC
NA,NA,TRBV7-3,TRBJ2-2,CASSHLLGLPGELFF,TGCGCCAGCAGCCACCTATTGGGGCTACCCGGGGAGCTGTTTTTT
NA,NA,TRBV7-6,TRBJ1-4,CAGTRGVEKLFF,TGTGCCGGGACACGGGGTGTCGAAAAACTGTTTTTT
NA,NA,TRBV20-1,TRBJ2-7,CSAQSYEQYF,TGCAGTGCCCAGTCCTACGAGCAGTACTTC
NA,NA,TRBV7-2,TRBJ2-6,CASTPPSSGANVLTF,TGTGCCAGCACCCCACCGTCCTCTGGGGCCAACGTCCTGACTTTC
NA,NA,TRBV23-1,TRBJ1-3,CANTAGDRNTIYF,TGCGCCAATACCGCGGGAGATCGAAACACCATATATTTT